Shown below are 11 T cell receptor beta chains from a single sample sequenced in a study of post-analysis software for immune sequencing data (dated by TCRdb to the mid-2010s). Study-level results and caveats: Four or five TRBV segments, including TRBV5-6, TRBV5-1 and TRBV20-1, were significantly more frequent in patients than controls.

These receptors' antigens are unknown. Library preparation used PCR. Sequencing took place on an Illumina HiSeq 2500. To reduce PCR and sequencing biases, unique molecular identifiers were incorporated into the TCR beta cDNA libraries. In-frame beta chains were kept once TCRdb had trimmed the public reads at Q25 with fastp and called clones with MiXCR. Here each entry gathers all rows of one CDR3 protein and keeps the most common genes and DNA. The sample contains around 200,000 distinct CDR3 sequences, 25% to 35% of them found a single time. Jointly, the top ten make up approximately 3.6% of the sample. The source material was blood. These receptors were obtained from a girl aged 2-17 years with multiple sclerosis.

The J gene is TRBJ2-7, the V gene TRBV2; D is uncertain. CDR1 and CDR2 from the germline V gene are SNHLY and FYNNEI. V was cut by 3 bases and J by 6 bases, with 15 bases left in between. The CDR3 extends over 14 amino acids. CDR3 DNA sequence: TGTGCCAGCAGTGATGTGACTCTGGTAGGCGAGCAGTACTTC. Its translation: CASSDVTLVGEQYF.

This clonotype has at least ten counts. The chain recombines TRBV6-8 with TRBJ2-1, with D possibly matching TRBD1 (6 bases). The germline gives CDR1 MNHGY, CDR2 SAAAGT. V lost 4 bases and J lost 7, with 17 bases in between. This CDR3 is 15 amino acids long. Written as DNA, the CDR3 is TGTGCCAGCAGTTCCCCCCCGACAGGACGGAATGAGCAGTTCTTC. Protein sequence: CASSSPPTGRNEQFF.

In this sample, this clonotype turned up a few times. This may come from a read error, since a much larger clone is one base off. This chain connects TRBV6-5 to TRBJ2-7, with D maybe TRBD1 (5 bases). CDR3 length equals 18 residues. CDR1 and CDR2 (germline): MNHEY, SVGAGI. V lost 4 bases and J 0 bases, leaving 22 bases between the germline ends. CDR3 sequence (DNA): TGTGCCAGCAGTTTCAACACGAGACCGGACAAAAGCTCCTACGAGCAGTACTTC. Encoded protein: CASSFNTRPDKSSYEQYF.

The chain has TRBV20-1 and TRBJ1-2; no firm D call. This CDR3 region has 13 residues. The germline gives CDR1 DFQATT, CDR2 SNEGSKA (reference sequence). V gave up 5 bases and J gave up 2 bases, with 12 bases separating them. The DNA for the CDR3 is TGCAGTGCTGGCGGGGTTTGGAACTATGGCTACACCTTC. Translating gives CSAGGVWNYGYTF.

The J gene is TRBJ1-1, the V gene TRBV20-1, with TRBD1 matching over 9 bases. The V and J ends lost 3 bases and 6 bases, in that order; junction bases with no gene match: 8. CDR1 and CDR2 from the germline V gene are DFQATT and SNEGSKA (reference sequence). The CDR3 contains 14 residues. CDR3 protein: CSARPQGARSEAFF. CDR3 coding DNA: TGCAGTGCTAGGCCACAGGGGGCTCGATCTGAAGCTTTCTTT.

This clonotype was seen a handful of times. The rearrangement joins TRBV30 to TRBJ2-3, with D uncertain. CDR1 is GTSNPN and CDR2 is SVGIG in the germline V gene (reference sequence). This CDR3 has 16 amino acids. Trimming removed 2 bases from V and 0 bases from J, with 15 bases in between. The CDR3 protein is CAWSLSRVKSTDTQYF. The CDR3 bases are TGTGCCTGGAGTCTGTCTAGGGTTAAGAGCACAGATACGCAGTATTTT.

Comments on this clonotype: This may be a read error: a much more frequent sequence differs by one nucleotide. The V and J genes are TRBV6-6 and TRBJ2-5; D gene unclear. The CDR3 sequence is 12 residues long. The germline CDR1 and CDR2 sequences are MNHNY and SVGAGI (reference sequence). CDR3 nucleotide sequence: TGTGCCAGCAGTAGGGTAGGAGAGATCCAGTACTTC. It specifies CASSRVGEIQYF.

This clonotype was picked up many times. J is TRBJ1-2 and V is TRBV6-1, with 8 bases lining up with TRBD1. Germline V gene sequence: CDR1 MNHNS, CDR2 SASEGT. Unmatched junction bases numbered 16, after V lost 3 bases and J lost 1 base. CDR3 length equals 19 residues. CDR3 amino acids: CASSDLVRRQGASNYGYTF. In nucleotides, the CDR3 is TGTGCCAGCAGTGATCTAGTTCGGCGGCAGGGGGCGAGTAACTATGGCTACACCTTC.

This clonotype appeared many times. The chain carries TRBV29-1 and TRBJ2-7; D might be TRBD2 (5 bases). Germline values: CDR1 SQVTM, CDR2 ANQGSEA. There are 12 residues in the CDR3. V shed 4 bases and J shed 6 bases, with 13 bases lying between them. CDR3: CSVVRDFGEQYF. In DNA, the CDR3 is TGCAGCGTTGTTCGGGATTTCGGCGAGCAGTACTTC.

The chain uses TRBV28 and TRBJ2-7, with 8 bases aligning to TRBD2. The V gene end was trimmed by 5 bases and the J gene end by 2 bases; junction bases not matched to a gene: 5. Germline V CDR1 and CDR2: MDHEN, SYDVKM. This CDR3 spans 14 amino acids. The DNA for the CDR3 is TGTGCCAGCAGTAGCGGGAGTTCTCCCTACGAGCAGTACTTC. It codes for CASSSGSSPYEQYF.

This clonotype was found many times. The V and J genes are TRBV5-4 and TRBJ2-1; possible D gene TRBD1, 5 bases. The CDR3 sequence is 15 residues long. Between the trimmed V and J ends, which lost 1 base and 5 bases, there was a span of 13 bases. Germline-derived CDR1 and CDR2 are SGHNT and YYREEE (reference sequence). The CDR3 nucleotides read TGTGCCAGCAGCTTGTGGCAGGGTATCCACAATGAGCAGTTCTTC. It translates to CASSLWQGIHNEQFF. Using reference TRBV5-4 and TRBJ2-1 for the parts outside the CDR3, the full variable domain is ETGVTQSPTHLIKTRGQQVTLRCSSQSGHNTVSWYQQALGQGPQFIFQYYREEENGRGNFPPRFSGLQFPNYSSELNVNALELDDSALYLCASSLWQGIHNEQFFGPGTRLTVL.